The 28 T cell receptor beta chains given below trace back to one sample, sequenced in a study of T cell responses to AZD1222 COVID-19 vaccine. Sequencing used immunoSEQ multiplex PCR; TCRdb keeps in-frame clones, though not all of them. Among 85,000 to 90,000 clones listed, over 85% were seen once. The source material was peripheral blood, sampled on day 0 of AZD1222 vaccination. The receptor set was obtained from an adult in good health.

The chain carries TRBV5-1 and TRBJ1-5; 9 bases are shared with TRBD1. The V and J ends lost 0 bases and 4 bases, in that order; junction bases with no gene match: 5. CDR3 length: 16 residues. Germline-derived CDR1 and CDR2 are SGHRS and YFSETQ. The CDR3, as DNA: TGCGCCAGCAGCTTGGACGGACAGGGGTTGAATCAGCCCCAGCATTTT. Amino acids: CASSLDGQGLNQPQHF.

This chain joins TRBV7-2 and TRBJ1-3; D might be TRBD1 (6 bases). V lost 6 bases to trimming and J lost 5 bases, with 14 bases between them. CDR1 is SGHTA, CDR2 FQGNSA, per germline. The CDR3 sequence is 14 residues long. The CDR3 is CASSQGQSRNTIYF. DNA of the CDR3: TGTGCCAGCAGTCAAGGACAGAGTCGAAACACCATATATTTT.

This sequence joins TRBV10-3 and TRBJ2-7; the match to TRBD2 covers 7 bases. CDR3 length: 16 amino acids. The ends lost 0 bases at V and 5 bases at J; junction bases unmatched: 10. Germline V gene sequence: CDR1 ENHRY, CDR2 SYGVKD. In DNA, the CDR3 is TGTGCCATCAGTGAGTCAGTCGGACTAGTTCTCAACGAGCAGTACTTC. The encoded protein is CAISESVGLVLNEQYF.

The chain couples TRBV19 to TRBJ1-5; 11 positions agree with TRBD1. J lost 10 bases, V lost 6 bases, and 8 bases had no gene match. The CDR3 is 14 amino acids. The germline CDR1 and CDR2 sequences are LNHDA and SQIVND (reference sequence). The CDR3 spells CASRSLGQGAPQHF. DNA of the CDR3: TGTGCCAGTAGGTCCCTTGGACAGGGGGCTCCCCAGCATTTT.

A remark on this clone: Other nucleotide sequences from this sample produce the same CDR3. The chain joins TRBV28 to TRBJ2-7; no definite D call. The germline V gene has CDR1 MDHEN and CDR2 SYDVKM. CDR3 length: 10 amino acids. V gave up 6 bases and J gave up 4 bases, with 4 bases separating them. The CDR3 bases are TGTGCCAGCAGGGTTTACGAGCAGTACTTC. Translating gives CASRVYEQYF.

This rearrangement joins TRBV7-7 to TRBJ2-7, with 8 positions matching TRBD1. Germline V gene sequence: CDR1 SSHAT, CDR2 FNYEAQ (reference sequence). V lost 5 bases, J lost 6 bases, and 12 bases stayed unmatched. This CDR3 contains 15 residues. CDR3 sequence (DNA): TGTGCCAGCAGCCAGGAGGCTGGGACAGGAGGCGAGCAGTACTTC. This sequence encodes CASSQEAGTGGEQYF. The variable domain in full, completed from reference TRBV7-7 and TRBJ2-7, reads GAGVSQSPRYKVTKRGQDVTLRCDPISSHATLYWYQQALGQGPEFLTYFNYEAQPDKSGLPSDRFSAERPEGSISTLTIQRTEQRDSAMYRCASSQEAGTGGEQYFGPGTRLTVT.

V usage is TRBV28 and J usage is TRBJ1-1; D ambiguous. The V gene's germline CDR1 is MDHEN and CDR2 SYDVKM. Between the trimmed V and J ends, which lost 2 bases and 0 bases, there was a span of 10 bases. The length of the CDR3 is 15 residues. This chain's CDR3 is CASSLMSGLNTEAFF. The CDR3, as DNA: TGTGCCAGCAGTTTAATGAGCGGACTGAACACTGAAGCTTTCTTT.

This rearrangement joins TRBV5-4 to TRBJ2-1; 11 bases match TRBD2. Germline-derived CDR1 and CDR2 are SGHNT and YYREEE (reference sequence). V lost 1 base to trimming and J lost 3 bases; unmatched junction nucleotides: 3. There are 16 residues in the CDR3. CDR3 sequence reads: CASSLLAGGHYNEQFF. The CDR3 nucleotides are TGTGCCAGCAGCTTGTTAGCGGGAGGGCACTACAATGAGCAGTTCTTC.

CDR3 sequence: CASSSREAGRNSPLHF. The CDR3 DNA sequence: TGTGCCAGCAGCTCAAGAGAGGCCGGTCGGAATTCACCCCTCCACTTT. V gene TRBV5-6 combines with J gene TRBJ1-6; no clear D. V shed 3 bases and J shed 7 bases, with 17 bases lying between them. The CDR3 contains 16 residues. Germline values: CDR1 SGHDT, CDR2 YYEEEE.

This clone was detected a few times. This rearrangement joins TRBV5-1 to TRBJ2-1; 12 bases fit TRBD1. Germline assignment: CDR1 SGHRS and CDR2 YFSETQ. Germline trimming cut 3 bases from V and 5 bases from J; bases unmatched to any gene: 3. The CDR3 has 15 residues. Here the CDR3 DNA reads TGCGCCAGCAGCTCCGGGACAGGGGGCCACAATGAGCAGTTCTTC. Encoded protein: CASSSGTGGHNEQFF.

This chain uses TRBV5-4 with TRBJ1-2, with D perhaps matching TRBD1 (6 bases). V was shortened by 2 bases and J by 8 bases, with 13 bases between the two germline ends. CDR1 is SGHNT, CDR2 YYREEE, per germline (reference sequence). The CDR3 runs 13 residues. CDR3 region: CASSFGGAGGYTF. DNA for the CDR3: TGTGCCAGCAGCTTTGGGGGGGCTGGAGGCTACACCTTC.

V gene TRBV6-5 combines with J gene TRBJ2-7; TRBD1 agrees at 8 bases. V lost 7 bases and J lost 6; bases outside the gene matches: 8. Germline-derived CDR1 and CDR2 are MNHEY and SVGAGI. The CDR3 covers 13 residues. CDR3 sequence (DNA): TGTGCCAGCAACCAAGTGGGGACAGGCGAGCAGTACTTC. Translating it yields CASNQVGTGEQYF.

This sequence joins TRBV5-6 and TRBJ1-2; a weak D match, TRBD1 (6 bases). CDR1 SGHDT and CDR2 YYEEEE come from the germline V gene. Trimming removed 4 bases from V and 2 bases from J, with 6 bases in between. The CDR3 sequence is 12 residues long. The chain's CDR3 is CASSQGNYGYTF. DNA of the CDR3: TGTGCCAGCAGCCAGGGGAACTATGGCTACACCTTC.

This chain uses TRBV11-2 with TRBJ1-5, with unresolved D. The germline CDR1 and CDR2 sequences are SGHAT and FQNNGV. The CDR3 is 15 amino acids. The V end was cut by 1 base, the J end by 3 bases, with 10 bases between. The CDR3 loop is CASSLVSQVNQPQHF. CDR3 DNA: TGTGCCAGCAGCTTAGTCTCGCAGGTCAATCAGCCCCAGCATTTT.

The chain couples TRBV5-5 to TRBJ1-4; D might be TRBD1 (5 bases). This CDR3 is built from 16 residues. CDR1 and CDR2 from the germline V gene are SGHKS and YYEKEE (reference sequence). Between the trimmed V and J ends, which lost 5 bases and 0 bases, there was a span of 14 bases. CDR3 coding DNA: TGTGCCAGCAGAATTAGGGGCAGTGCAACTAATGAAAAACTGTTTTTT. Protein sequence: CASRIRGSATNEKLFF. Full variable domain (remainder filled in from reference TRBV5-5 and TRBJ1-4): DAGVTQSPTHLIKTRGQQVTLRCSPISGHKSVSWYQQVLGQGPQFIFQYYEKEERGRGNFPDRFSARQFPNYSSELNVNALLLGDSALYLCASRIRGSATNEKLFFGSGTQLSVL.

The chain has TRBV7-2 and TRBJ2-7; perhaps TRBD1 as D (6 bases). The CDR3 consists of 14 residues. Per germline, CDR1 SGHTA and CDR2 FQGNSA. V was cut by 8 bases and J by 3 bases, with 17 bases left in between. The CDR3 loop is CASATPGVGYEQYF. The CDR3 DNA sequence: TGTGCCAGCGCAACCCCAGGGGTAGGCTACGAGCAGTACTTC. The whole variable domain, remainder taken from reference TRBV7-2 and TRBJ2-7, is GAGVSQSPSNKVTEKGKDVELRCDPISGHTALYWYRQSLGQGLEFLIYFQGNSAPDKSGLPSDRFSAERTGGSVSTLTIQRTQQEDSAVYLCASATPGVGYEQYFGPGTRLTVT.

There are a few counts of this clone. This rearrangement joins TRBV6-4 to TRBJ1-2; the match to TRBD1 covers 8 bases. The CDR3 totals 15 residues. J was trimmed by 3 bases and V by 3 bases; bases with no gene match: 6. From germline, CDR1 is MRHNA and CDR2 SNTAGT. CDR3 in amino acids: CASSERTGNDYGYTF. CDR3 coding DNA: TGTGCCAGCAGTGAACGGACAGGGAACGACTATGGCTACACCTTC.

V is TRBV5-8 and J is TRBJ1-5; 7 nucleotides align to TRBD1. V dropped 4 bases and J dropped 5; count of bases not matched to a gene: 9. Germline V gene lookup returns CDR1 SGHTS and CDR2 YDEGEE. The CDR3 runs to 15 residues. In DNA form, the CDR3 reads TGTGCCAGCAGCCAACGGACAGGCGCGCATCAGCCCCAGCATTTT. This gives the protein CASSQRTGAHQPQHF.

The rearrangement joins TRBV5-1 to TRBJ1-4, with D maybe TRBD1 (5 bases). The CDR3 spans 15 residues. Trimming removed 1 base from V and 5 bases from J, with 12 bases in between. Germline loops: CDR1 SGHRS, CDR2 YFSETQ. The CDR3 here is CASSLYDSQNEKLFF. The CDR3 DNA reads as TGCGCCAGCAGCTTGTATGACAGTCAAAATGAAAAACTGTTTTTT.

The chain is built from TRBV18 and TRBJ1-1; 9 bases are a match to TRBD1. The germline gives CDR1 KGHSH, CDR2 LQKENI. The J segment lost 1 base and the V segment lost 6 bases, leaving 3 bases of the junction unmatched. This CDR3 is 14 amino acids long. CDR3 coding DNA: TGTGCCAGCTCTCAGGGACAGGGGAACACTGAAGCTTTCTTT. As protein: CASSQGQGNTEAFF.

The V and J genes are TRBV19 and TRBJ1-4; 7 nucleotides match TRBD1. CDR1 and CDR2 from the germline V gene are LNHDA and SQIVND (reference sequence). The CDR3 length is 16 residues. The V and J ends lost 4 bases and 7 bases, in that order; junction bases with no gene match: 12. In DNA form, the CDR3 reads TGTGCCAGTAGTACCCCCGTGACAGGGAAAAGTGAAAAACTGTTTTTT. It yields the protein CASSTPVTGKSEKLFF.

The CDR3 DNA sequence: TGTGCCAGCTCACTTCGGTCTCTTGGCAATGAGCAGTTCTTC. As protein: CASSLRSLGNEQFF. The rearrangement links TRBV18 to TRBJ2-1, with unresolved D. The ends were cut back, 4 bases at V and 6 bases at J, with 13 bases in the middle. This CDR3 is built from 14 residues. Germline V gene sequence: CDR1 KGHSH, CDR2 LQKENI.

This clone was found once. The rearrangement links TRBV6-5 to TRBJ1-5, with D tentatively TRBD1 (5 bases). V was pared by 8 bases and J by 3 bases, with 17 bases between. The germline V gene encodes CDR1 MNHEY and CDR2 SVGAGI. The CDR3 totals 15 residues. The chain's CDR3 is CASSARDGLNQPQHF. The CDR3 nucleotides read TGTGCCAGCTCAGCCCGGGACGGACTCAATCAGCCCCAGCATTTT.

The chain links TRBV30 to TRBJ2-5; D not certain. With 4 bases removed from V and 2 bases from J, the gap between germline ends came to 11 bases. The germline gives CDR1 GTSNPN, CDR2 SVGIG (reference sequence). The CDR3 length is 13 residues. The CDR3 sequence: CAWTLRLQETQYF. The CDR3 bases are TGTGCCTGGACCCTTCGTTTACAAGAGACCCAGTACTTC.

The J gene is TRBJ1-1, the V gene TRBV5-5; 10 nucleotides agree with TRBD1. Losses at the gene ends were 3 bases for V and 1 base for J; bases not matched to a gene: 6. The CDR3 is 16 residues long. Per germline, CDR1 SGHKS and CDR2 YYEKEE (reference sequence). The CDR3 DNA reads TGTGCCAGCAGCTCCCGGACAGGGGGGGAGAACACTGAAGCTTTCTTT. It codes for CASSSRTGGENTEAFF. Filled out from reference TRBV5-5 and TRBJ1-1, the complete variable domain reads DAGVTQSPTHLIKTRGQQVTLRCSPISGHKSVSWYQQVLGQGPQFIFQYYEKEERGRGNFPDRFSARQFPNYSSELNVNALLLGDSALYLCASSSRTGGENTEAFFGQGTRLTVV.

The chain employs TRBV3-1 (or the pseudogene TRBV3-2) and TRBJ2-7; possibly TRBD1 for D (6 bases). The CDR3 consists of 12 residues. Trimming left V 2 bases short and J 6 bases short, with 8 bases between. Germline V CDR1 and CDR2: LGHDT, YNNKEL (reference sequence). The CDR3 DNA reads as TGTGCCAGCAGCCAACCCAGGGGCGAGCAGTACTTC. Translated, it gives CASSQPRGEQYF.

In regard to this clone: This specimen includes other DNA sequences encoding the same CDR3. The J gene is TRBJ1-3, the V gene TRBV15; D may be TRBD1 (5 bases). Germline V gene data show CDR1 as LNHNV and CDR2 as YYDKDF (reference sequence). V was cut by 1 base and J by 1 base, with 8 bases left in between. This CDR3 region has 15 residues. The CDR3 sequence: CATSRVRGSGNTIYF. As DNA, the CDR3 is TGTGCCACCAGCAGAGTTCGGGGGTCTGGAAACACCATATATTTT. The complete variable domain, with remaining parts taken from reference TRBV15 and TRBJ1-3, reads DAMVIQNPRYQVTQFGKPVTLSCSQTLNHNVMYWYQQKSSQAPKLLFHYYDKDFNNEADTPDNFQSRRPNTSFCFLDIRSPGLGDTAMYLCATSRVRGSGNTIYFGEGSWLTVV.

The chain has TRBV27 and TRBJ2-7; 7 bases fit TRBD1. Losses at the gene ends were 5 bases for V and 2 bases for J; bases not matched to a gene: 6. CDR3 length: 14 residues. CDR1 is MNHEY and CDR2 is SMNVEV in the germline V gene (reference sequence). The CDR3 coding sequence is TGTGCCAGCAGTCACGGGACAGAGACCTACGAGCAGTACTTC. Amino acid sequence: CASSHGTETYEQYF.